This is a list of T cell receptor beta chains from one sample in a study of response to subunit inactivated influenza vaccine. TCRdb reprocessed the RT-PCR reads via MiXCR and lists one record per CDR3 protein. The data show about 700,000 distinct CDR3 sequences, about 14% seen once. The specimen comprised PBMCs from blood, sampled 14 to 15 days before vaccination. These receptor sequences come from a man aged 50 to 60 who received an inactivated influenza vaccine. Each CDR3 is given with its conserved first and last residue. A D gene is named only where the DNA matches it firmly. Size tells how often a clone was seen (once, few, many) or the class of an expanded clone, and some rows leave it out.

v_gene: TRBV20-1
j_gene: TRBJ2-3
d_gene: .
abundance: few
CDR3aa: CSAIFGSTDTQYF
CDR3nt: TGCAGTGCCATCTTCGGAAGCACAGATACGCAGTATTTT

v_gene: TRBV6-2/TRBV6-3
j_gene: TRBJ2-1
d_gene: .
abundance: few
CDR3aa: CASSYEPGQQFF
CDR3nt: TGTGCCAGCAGTTACGAACCGGGACAACAGTTCTTC

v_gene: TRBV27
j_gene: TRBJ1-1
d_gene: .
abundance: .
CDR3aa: CASSLNLGDPEAFF
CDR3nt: TGTGCCAGCAGTTTAAATCTGGGAGATCCTGAAGCTTTCTTT

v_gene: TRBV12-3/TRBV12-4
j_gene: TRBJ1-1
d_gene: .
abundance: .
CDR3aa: CASSHSVGVGEAFF
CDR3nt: TGTGCCAGCAGCCATAGCGTGGGGGTAGGTGAAGCTTTCTTT

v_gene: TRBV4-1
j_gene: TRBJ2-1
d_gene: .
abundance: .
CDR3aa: CASSLLHKSSYNEQFF
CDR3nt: TGCGCCAGCAGCTTACTTCATAAAAGCTCCTACAATGAGCAGTTCTTC

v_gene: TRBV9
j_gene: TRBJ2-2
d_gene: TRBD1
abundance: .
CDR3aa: CASSVSPKGQQRNTGELFF
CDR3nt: TGTGCCAGCAGCGTAAGCCCAAAGGGACAGCAAAGGAACACCGGGGAGCTGTTTTTT

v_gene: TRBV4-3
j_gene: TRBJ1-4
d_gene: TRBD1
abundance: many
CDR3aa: CASSQGQGTGSEKLFF
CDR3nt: TGCGCCAGCAGCCAGGGACAGGGGACGGGATCTGAAAAACTGTTTTTT

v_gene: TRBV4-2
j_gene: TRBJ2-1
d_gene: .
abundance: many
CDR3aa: CASSLSHNSYNEQFF
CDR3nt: TGTGCCAGCAGCCTGAGCCACAACTCCTACAATGAGCAGTTCTTC

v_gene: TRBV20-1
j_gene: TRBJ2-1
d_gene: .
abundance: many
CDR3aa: CSARGEGSSYNEQFF
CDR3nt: TGCAGTGCTAGAGGAGAGGGGAGCTCCTACAATGAGCAGTTCTTC

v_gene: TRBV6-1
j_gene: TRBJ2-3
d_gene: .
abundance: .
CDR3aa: CASRDGRGGRTDTQYF
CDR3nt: TGTGCCAGCAGAGATGGGAGGGGGGGCCGTACAGATACGCAGTATTTT

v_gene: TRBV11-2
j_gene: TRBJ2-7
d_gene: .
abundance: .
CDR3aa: CASSLERGTPYEQYF
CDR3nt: TGTGCCAGCAGCTTAGAAAGGGGGACTCCCTACGAGCAGTACTTC

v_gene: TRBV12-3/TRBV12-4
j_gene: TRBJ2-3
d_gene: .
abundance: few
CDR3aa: CASSKGPATDTQYF
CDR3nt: TGTGCCAGCAGCAAGGGTCCCGCGACAGATACGCAGTATTTT

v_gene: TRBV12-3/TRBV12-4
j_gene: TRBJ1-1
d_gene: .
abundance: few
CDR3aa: CASSFGSANMNTEAFF
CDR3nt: TGTGCCAGCAGTTTCGGGTCAGCCAATATGAACACTGAAGCTTTCTTT

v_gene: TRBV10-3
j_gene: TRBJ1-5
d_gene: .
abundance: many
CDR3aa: CAISGGNFQPQHF
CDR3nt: TGTGCCATCAGTGGCGGGAACTTTCAGCCCCAGCATTTT

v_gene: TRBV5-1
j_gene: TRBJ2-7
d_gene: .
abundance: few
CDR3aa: CASSESRATEQYF
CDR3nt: TGCGCCAGCAGCGAGAGCAGGGCAACCGAGCAGTACTTC

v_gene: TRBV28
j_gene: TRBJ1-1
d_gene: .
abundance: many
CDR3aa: CASSYRSQGTEAFF
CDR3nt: TGTGCCAGCAGTTACAGGAGCCAGGGCACTGAAGCTTTCTTT

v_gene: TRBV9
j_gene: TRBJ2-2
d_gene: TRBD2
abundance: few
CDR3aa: CASSVSGADTGELFF
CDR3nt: TGTGCCAGCAGCGTTAGCGGGGCCGACACCGGGGAGCTGTTTTTT

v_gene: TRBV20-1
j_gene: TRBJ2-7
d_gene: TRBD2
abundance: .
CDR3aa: CSARSERGGRYEQYF
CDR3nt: TGCAGTGCTAGGAGCGAGCGGGGGGGCCGGTACGAGCAGTACTTC

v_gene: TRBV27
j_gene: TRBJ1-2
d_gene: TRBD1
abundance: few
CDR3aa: CASRDTGVNGGYTF
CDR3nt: TGTGCCAGCAGAGACACAGGGGTCAATGGTGGCTACACCTTC

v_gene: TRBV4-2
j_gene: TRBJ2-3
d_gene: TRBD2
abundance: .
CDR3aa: CASSQDRAGGYTDTQYF
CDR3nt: TGTGCCAGCAGCCAAGATAGAGCGGGAGGATACACAGATACGCAGTATTTT

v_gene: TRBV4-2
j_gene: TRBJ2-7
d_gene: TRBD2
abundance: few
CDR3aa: CASSQGTSRTYEQYF
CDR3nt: TGTGCCAGCAGCCAAGGGACTAGCAGGACCTACGAGCAGTACTTC

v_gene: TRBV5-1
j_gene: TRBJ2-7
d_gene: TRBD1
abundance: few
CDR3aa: CASSSGTGVGQYF
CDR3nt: TGCGCCAGCAGCTCCGGGACAGGGGTAGGGCAGTACTTC

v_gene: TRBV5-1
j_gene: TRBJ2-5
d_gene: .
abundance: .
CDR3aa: CASSLAVGRQETQYF
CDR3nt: TGCGCCAGCAGCTTGGCCGTGGGTCGGCAAGAGACCCAGTACTTC

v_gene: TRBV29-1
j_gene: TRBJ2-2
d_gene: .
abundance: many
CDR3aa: CSVAGGSFAGELFF
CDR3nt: TGCAGCGTTGCTGGGGGGTCTTTCGCCGGGGAGCTGTTTTTT

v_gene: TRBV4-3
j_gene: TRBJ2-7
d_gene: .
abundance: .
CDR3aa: CASSQGDNRYEQYF
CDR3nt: TGCGCCAGCAGCCAAGGGGACAACCGCTACGAGCAGTACTTC

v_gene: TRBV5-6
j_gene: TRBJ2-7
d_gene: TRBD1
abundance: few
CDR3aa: CASSVIGQGDFPYEQYF
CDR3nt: TGTGCCAGCAGCGTAATCGGACAGGGTGATTTTCCCTACGAGCAGTACTTC

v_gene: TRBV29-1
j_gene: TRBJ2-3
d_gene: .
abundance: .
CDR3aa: CSVGIYRPSTDTQYF
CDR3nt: TGCAGCGTTGGAATCTACAGGCCTTCCACAGATACGCAGTATTTT

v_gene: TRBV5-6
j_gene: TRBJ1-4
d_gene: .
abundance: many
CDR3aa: CASSGGQGSFEKLFF
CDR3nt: TGTGCCAGCAGCGGAGGTCAGGGTTCTTTTGAAAAACTGTTTTTT

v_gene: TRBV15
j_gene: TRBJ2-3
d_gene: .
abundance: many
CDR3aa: CATSRDREGTDTQYF
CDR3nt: TGTGCCACCAGCAGAGATCGAGAAGGCACAGATACGCAGTATTTT

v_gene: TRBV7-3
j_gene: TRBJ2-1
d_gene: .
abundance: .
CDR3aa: CASSSTGTRREQFF
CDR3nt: TGTGCCAGCAGCTCCACTGGAACTAGACGTGAGCAGTTCTTC

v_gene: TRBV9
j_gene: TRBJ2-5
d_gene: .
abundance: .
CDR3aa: CASSVGRREETQYF
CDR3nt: TGTGCCAGCAGCGTAGGAAGGAGAGAAGAGACCCAGTACTTC

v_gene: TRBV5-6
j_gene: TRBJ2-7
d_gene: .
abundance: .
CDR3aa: CASSLLKGFSYEQYF
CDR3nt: TGTGCCAGCAGCCTACTAAAAGGGTTCTCCTACGAGCAGTACTTC

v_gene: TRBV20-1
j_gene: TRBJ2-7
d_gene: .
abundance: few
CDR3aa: CSARDPETTLSYEQYF
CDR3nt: TGCAGTGCTAGAGATCCGGAGACCACCCTCTCCTACGAGCAGTACTTC

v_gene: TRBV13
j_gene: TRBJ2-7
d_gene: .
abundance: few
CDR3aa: CASSLPSLGEQYF
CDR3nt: TGTGCCAGCAGCTTACCCAGCCTAGGTGAGCAGTACTTC

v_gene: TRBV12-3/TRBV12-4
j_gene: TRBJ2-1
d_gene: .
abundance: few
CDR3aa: CASGYQDKQFF
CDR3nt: TGTGCCAGCGGATATCAGGATAAGCAGTTCTTC

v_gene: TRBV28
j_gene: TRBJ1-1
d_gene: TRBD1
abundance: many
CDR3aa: CASSSPSTGLGTEAFF
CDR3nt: TGTGCCAGCAGCTCACCGTCGACAGGGTTGGGCACTGAAGCTTTCTTT

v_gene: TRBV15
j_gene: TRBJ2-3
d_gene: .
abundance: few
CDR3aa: CATSRVGGRTDTQYF
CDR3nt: TGTGCCACCAGCAGAGTGGGCGGACGCACAGATACGCAGTATTTT

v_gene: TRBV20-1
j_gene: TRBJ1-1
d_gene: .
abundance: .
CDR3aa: CSARPLQAYTEAFF
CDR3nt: TGCAGTGCTAGACCTTTACAGGCGTACACTGAAGCTTTCTTT

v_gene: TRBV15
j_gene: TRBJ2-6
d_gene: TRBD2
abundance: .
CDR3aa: CATSRDRLANSGANVLTF
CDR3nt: TGTGCCACCAGCAGAGACCGACTAGCCAACTCTGGGGCCAACGTCCTGACTTTC

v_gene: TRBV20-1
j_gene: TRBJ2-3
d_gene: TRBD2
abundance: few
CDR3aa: CSAQRGWADTQYF
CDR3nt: TGCAGTGCTCAGCGGGGCTGGGCAGATACGCAGTATTTT

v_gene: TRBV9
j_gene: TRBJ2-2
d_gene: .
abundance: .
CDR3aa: CASAAGWGSGELFF
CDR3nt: TGTGCCAGCGCCGCAGGGTGGGGCTCCGGGGAGCTGTTTTTT

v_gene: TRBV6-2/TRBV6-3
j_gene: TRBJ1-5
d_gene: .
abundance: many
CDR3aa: CASTSINPSNQPQHF
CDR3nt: TGTGCCAGCACCTCCATCAACCCAAGCAATCAGCCCCAGCATTTT

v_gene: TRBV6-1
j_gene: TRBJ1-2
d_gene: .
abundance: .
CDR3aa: CASFRGPNYGYTF
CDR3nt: TGTGCCAGCTTCAGGGGTCCAAACTATGGCTACACCTTC

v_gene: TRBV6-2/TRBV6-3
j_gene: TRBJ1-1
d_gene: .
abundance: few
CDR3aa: CASKTVFTEAFF
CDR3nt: TGTGCCAGCAAGACAGTTTTCACTGAAGCTTTCTTT

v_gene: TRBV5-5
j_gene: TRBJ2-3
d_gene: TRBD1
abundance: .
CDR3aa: CASSRRDRSTDTQYF
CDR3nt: TGTGCCAGCAGTCGCCGGGACAGAAGCACAGATACGCAGTATTTT

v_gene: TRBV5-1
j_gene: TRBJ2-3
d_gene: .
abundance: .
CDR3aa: CASSRALIGSTDTQYF
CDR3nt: TGCGCCAGCAGTCGGGCCCTGATAGGTAGCACAGATACGCAGTATTTT

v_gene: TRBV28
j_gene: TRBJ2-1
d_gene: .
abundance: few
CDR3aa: CASSFPDSAYNEQFF
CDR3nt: TGTGCCAGCAGTTTCCCCGACAGCGCCTACAATGAGCAGTTCTTC

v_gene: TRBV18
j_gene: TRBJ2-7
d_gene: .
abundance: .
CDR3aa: CASSPPSGHYEQYF
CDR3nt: TGTGCCAGCTCACCACCGTCAGGCCACTACGAGCAGTACTTC

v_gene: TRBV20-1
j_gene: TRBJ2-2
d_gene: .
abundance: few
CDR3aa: CSARIATSPLAGELFF
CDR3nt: TGCAGTGCTAGAATTGCGACCAGTCCCTTAGCCGGGGAGCTGTTTTTT

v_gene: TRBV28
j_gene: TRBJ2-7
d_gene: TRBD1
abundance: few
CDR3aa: CASSPLGTGEYEQYF
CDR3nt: TGTGCCAGCAGTCCCCTTGGGACAGGGGAGTACGAGCAGTACTTC

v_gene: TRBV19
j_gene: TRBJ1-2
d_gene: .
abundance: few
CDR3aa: CASSTTAGAGSQRGYGYTF
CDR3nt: TGTGCCAGTAGTACCACCGCGGGGGCCGGCAGCCAGAGGGGCTATGGCTACACCTTC

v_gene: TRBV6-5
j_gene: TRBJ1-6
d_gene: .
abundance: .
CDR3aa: CASSYSSQIHSPLHF
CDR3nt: TGTGCCAGCAGTTACTCGAGCCAGATCCATTCACCCCTCCACTTT

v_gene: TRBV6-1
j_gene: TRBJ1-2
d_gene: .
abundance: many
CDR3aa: CASRSLGSGGYTF
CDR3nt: TGTGCCAGCAGGAGTCTCGGGTCAGGGGGCTACACCTTC